This T cell receptor (beta chain) is drawn from a study of sequential checkpoint blockade in melanoma. Germline CDR1 is SEHNR and CDR2 is FQNEAQ (reference sequence). The CDR3 is 12 amino acids. V was trimmed by 7 bases and J by 4 bases, leaving 5 bases between them. The treatment was: randomized to nivolumab then ipilimumab (arm A) or the reverse (arm B). Sorted cells were live CD3+CD8+, lacking CD19 and CD56, from PBMCs. This clone has just one count. Method: immunoSEQ multiplex PCR; TCRdb's copy keeps in-frame clones and lacks some. In the table there are around 11,000 clones, 60% to 80% of which are singletons.

The rearrangement joins TRBV7-9 to TRBJ2-6; D unresolved. The source of this sequence is a human donor with melanoma. The material was CD8+ T cells sorted from blood (inferred from file names), obtained from a patient given nivolumab and ipilimumab in sequence. CDR3 in DNA: TGTGCCAGCACAATGGGGGCCAACGTCCTGACTTTC. Translated, it gives CASTMGANVLTF.